The T cell receptor beta chain under discussion was sequenced for a study of monozygotic twins with inflammatory bowel disease. Notes on this clonotype: Its target is unknown.

Findings and caveats of the study: Fewer clonotypes were shared with others by IBD patients than by healthy twins, especially with disease activity. Inverse Simpson values showed less TCRbeta diversity in IBD patients than in their healthy co-twins.

TCRdb re-called the 5' RACE reads and shows each CDR3 protein once, DNA omitted. Its table records approximately 150,000 distinct CDR3 sequences. Sequences were obtained from blood. This receptor was taken from a human donor with ulcerative colitis or Crohn's disease, or a healthy co-twin of an affected twin (not recorded which).

The CDR3 sequence is CSVDSPKFEQFF. V and J are TRBV29-1 and TRBJ2-1; TCRdb indicates TRBD2, and absent DNA this call remains unverified. Germline CDR1 reads SQVTM; CDR2 reads ANQGSEA. The CDR3 length is 12 residues.